This T cell receptor (beta chain) was identified during a study of shared clonotypes between healthy human individuals. Libraries were prepared by immunoSEQ multiplex PCR; TCRdb keeps only in-frame clonotypes and omits some of them. The sample has over 400,000 clones, around 80% seen once; the top ten hold approximately 12%. Germline loops: CDR1 SNHLY, CDR2 FYNNEI. V was trimmed by 7 bases and J by 1 base, leaving 12 bases between them. CDR3 length: 14 amino acids. This chain links TRBV2 with TRBJ2-3; no clear D. What was sequenced was PBMCs. This clonotype was obtained from a woman in her thirties or forties in good health. Some clones in this sample may be carry-over from other donors' samples. The CDR3 DNA reads TGTGCCAGCATGGGCCCCCCTGGCACAGATACGCAGTATTTT. Its translation: CASMGPPGTDTQYF.